The 10 T cell receptor beta chains presented below share a single source sample, sequenced in a study of Graves' ophthalmopathy and Graves' hyperthyroidism. RNA transcripts yielded amplified TCR beta CDR3 regions. First-round RT-PCR used HTBI primers; second-round multiplex PCR followed. Each CDR3 protein gets one entry after TCRdb re-called the multiplex PCR reads with MiXCR. The data hold roughly 420,000 distinct CDR3 sequences, with roughly 21% observed a single time. The sample comprised peripheral blood. The receptors stem from a woman in her late teens or twenties with stable Graves' hyperthyroidism.

This clonotype was observed at least ten times. This chain uses TRBV29-1 with TRBJ1-2; D gene uncertain. Germline V lookup: CDR1 SQVTM, CDR2 ANQGSEA. V was cut by 2 bases and J by 7 bases, with 17 bases left in between. The CDR3 sequence is 14 residues long. CDR3 nucleotides: TGCAGCGTTGAATATAGGTCCTCGCGGGGTGGCTACACCTTC. It encodes CSVEYRSSRGGYTF.

V usage is TRBV28 and J usage is TRBJ1-5; unclear D gene. The CDR3 spans 15 residues. Germline V gives CDR1 MDHEN, CDR2 SYDVKM. The V gene lost 4 bases and the J gene lost 3 bases, with 13 bases spanning the gap. The CDR3 sequence is CASSWASDDNQPQHF. The CDR3 DNA reads as TGTGCCAGCAGTTGGGCCAGCGATGACAATCAGCCCCAGCATTTT.

This clonotype was picked up many times. The V gene is TRBV5-6, the J gene TRBJ2-7; TRBD1 aligns across 8 bases. Germline trimming cut 0 bases from V and 3 bases from J; bases unmatched to any gene: 2. Germline V gene sequence: CDR1 SGHDT, CDR2 YYEEEE. CDR3 size: 14 residues. Here the CDR3 DNA reads TGTGCCAGCAGCTTGGGGACAGGGCTCTACGAGCAGTACTTC. Amino acid sequence: CASSLGTGLYEQYF. The full variable domain, its missing parts supplied by reference TRBV5-6 and TRBJ2-7, is DAGVTQSPTHLIKTRGQQVTLRCSPKSGHDTVSWYQQALGQGPQFIFQYYEEEERQRGNFPDRFSGHQFPNYSSELNVNALLLGDSALYLCASSLGTGLYEQYFGPGTRLTVT.

This clonotype was recorded many times. The J gene is TRBJ2-7, the V gene TRBV7-2; the match to TRBD2 covers 8 bases. CDR1 and CDR2 from the germline V gene are SGHTA and FQGNSA. With V trimmed by 3 bases and J by 4 bases, 8 bases remained unmatched. The length of the CDR3 is 15 residues. DNA of the CDR3: TGTGCCAGCAGCTTCGGCAGGACTAGCAATTACGAGCAGTACTTC. Translating it yields CASSFGRTSNYEQYF.

There are many counts of this clonotype. The chain recombines TRBV7-2 with TRBJ2-5; no reliable D call. V was clipped by 3 bases and J by 5 bases, with 13 bases between them. The CDR3 contains 14 residues. Germline assignment: CDR1 SGHTA and CDR2 FQGNSA. This CDR3 is CASSLASGAETQYF. CDR3 sequence (DNA): TGTGCCAGCAGCTTGGCTTCAGGTGCGGAGACCCAGTACTTC.

This clonotype showed up many times. V usage is TRBV6-1 and J usage is TRBJ1-6; TRBD1 matches 12 bases. The trim removed 2 bases at V and 10 bases at J, leaving 6 bases unmatched. The CDR3 covers 16 residues. The germline V gene has CDR1 MNHNS and CDR2 SASEGT. Here the CDR3 DNA reads TGTGCCAGCAGTGAACGGGGGACAGGGGGCAGCTCACCCCTCCACTTT. Amino acids: CASSERGTGGSSPLHF.

This clonotype has ten or more counts. The chain links TRBV6-5 to TRBJ1-2; D not certain. From germline, CDR1 is MNHEY and CDR2 SVGAGI. Trimming shortened V by 4 bases and J by 4 bases, and 10 bases separated the two germline ends. CDR3 length: 13 amino acids. The CDR3 bases are TGTGCCAGCAGTTTGGAGGTCTCCTATGGCTACACCTTC. Translating gives CASSLEVSYGYTF.

This clonotype was counted ten times or more. The chain employs TRBV4-1 and TRBJ1-5; tentative D call: TRBD1 (5 bases). Between the trimmed V and J ends, which lost 3 bases and 1 base, there was a span of 10 bases. The CDR3 runs to 15 residues. The germline gives CDR1 MGHRA, CDR2 YSYEKL. The CDR3 reads CASSQYRDSNQPQHF. CDR3 nucleotide sequence: TGCGCCAGCAGCCAGTACCGGGACAGCAATCAGCCCCAGCATTTT.

This clonotype was counted ten times or more. The chain links TRBV12-3 or TRBV12-4 to TRBJ1-1; no reliable D call. The length of the CDR3 is 14 residues. Between the trimmed V and J ends, which lost 2 bases and 1 base, there was a span of 8 bases. The CDR3 region is CASSLQGPNTEAFF. CDR3 bases: TGTGCCAGCAGTTTACAAGGGCCGAACACTGAAGCTTTCTTT.

CDR3 in amino acids: CASSLSGTEQETQYF. As DNA, the CDR3 is TGTGCCAGCAGCTTATCTGGGACAGAACAAGAGACCCAGTACTTC. The chain carries TRBV7-9 and TRBJ2-5, with 7 nucleotides matching TRBD1. The CDR3 has 15 residues. Germline CDR1 and CDR2: SEHNR and FQNEAQ (reference sequence). Germline trimming cut 2 bases from V and 2 bases from J; bases unmatched to any gene: 5.